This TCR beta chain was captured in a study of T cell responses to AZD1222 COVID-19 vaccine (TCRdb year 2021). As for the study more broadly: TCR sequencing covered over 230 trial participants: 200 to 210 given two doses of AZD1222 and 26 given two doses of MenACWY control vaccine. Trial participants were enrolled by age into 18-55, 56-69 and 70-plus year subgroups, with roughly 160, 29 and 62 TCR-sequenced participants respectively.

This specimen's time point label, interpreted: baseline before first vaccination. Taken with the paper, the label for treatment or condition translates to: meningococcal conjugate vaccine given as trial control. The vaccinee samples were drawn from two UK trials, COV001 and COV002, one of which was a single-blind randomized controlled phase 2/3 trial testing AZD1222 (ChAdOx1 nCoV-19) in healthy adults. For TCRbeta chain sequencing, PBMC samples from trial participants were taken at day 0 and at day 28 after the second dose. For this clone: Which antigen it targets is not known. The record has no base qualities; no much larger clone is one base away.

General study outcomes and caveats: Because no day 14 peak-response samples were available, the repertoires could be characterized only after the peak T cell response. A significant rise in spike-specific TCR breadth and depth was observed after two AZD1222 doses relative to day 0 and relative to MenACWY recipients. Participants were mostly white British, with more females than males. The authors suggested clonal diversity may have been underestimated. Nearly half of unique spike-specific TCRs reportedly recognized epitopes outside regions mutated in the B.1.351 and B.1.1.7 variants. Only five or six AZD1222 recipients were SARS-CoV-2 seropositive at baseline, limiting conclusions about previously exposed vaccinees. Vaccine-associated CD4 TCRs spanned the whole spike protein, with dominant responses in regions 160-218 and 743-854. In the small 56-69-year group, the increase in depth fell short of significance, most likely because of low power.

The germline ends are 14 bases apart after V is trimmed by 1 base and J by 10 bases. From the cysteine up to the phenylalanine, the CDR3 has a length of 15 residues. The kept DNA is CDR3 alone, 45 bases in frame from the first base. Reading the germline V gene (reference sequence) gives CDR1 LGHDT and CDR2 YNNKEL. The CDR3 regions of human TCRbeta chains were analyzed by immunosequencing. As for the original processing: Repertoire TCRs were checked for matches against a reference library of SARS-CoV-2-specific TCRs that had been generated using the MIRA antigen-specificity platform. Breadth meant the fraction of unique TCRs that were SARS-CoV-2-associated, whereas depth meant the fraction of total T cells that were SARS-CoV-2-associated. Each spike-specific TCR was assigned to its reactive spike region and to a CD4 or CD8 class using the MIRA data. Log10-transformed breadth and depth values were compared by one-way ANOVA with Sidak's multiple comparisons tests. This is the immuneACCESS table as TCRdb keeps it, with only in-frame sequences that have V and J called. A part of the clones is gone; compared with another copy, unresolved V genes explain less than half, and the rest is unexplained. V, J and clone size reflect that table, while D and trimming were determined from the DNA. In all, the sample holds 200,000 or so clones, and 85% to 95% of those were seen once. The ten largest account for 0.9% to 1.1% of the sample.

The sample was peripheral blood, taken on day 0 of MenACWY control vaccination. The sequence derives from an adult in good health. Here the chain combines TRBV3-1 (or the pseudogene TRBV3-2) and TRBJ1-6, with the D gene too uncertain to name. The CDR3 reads CASSQGVGLGSPLHF. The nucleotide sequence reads TGTGCCAGCAGCCAAGGCGTAGGGTTGGGGTCACCCCTCCACTTT.